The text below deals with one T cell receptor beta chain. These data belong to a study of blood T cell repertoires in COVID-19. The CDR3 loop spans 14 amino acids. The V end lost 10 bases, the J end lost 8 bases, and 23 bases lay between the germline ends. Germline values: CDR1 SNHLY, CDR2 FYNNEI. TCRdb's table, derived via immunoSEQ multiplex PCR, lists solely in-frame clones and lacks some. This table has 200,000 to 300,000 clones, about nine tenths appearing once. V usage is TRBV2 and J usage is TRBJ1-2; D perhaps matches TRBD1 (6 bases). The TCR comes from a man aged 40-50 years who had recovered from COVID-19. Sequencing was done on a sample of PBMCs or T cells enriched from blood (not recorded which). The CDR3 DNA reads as TGTGCCACCGTCCAGAGTTCCGGACAGTACGGCTACACCTTC. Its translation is CATVQSSGQYGYTF.